What follows is one TCR beta chain and its context. This sample is part of a study of OX40 agonist ivuxolimab in advanced cancers. Looking at the study overall: Across the patients, intravenous ivuxolimab was delivered every 2 weeks at 0.01 to 10 mg/kg.

Clones were read by immunoSEQ multiplex PCR, and TCRdb kept only the in-frame ones, dropping some. This table has roughly 63,000 clones, approximately 90% appearing once. This CDR3 has 14 amino acids. Germline loops: CDR1 LNHDA, CDR2 SQIVND (reference sequence). V gave up 4 bases and J gave up 7 bases; unmatched junction bases: 7. This TCR was recovered from an adult with an advanced solid tumor such as melanoma, head and neck, liver or kidney cancer. Here the sequenced sample was CD4+ or CD8+ T cells sorted from blood, taken in a trial of the OX40 agonist ivuxolimab. This chain joins TRBV19 and TRBJ1-5; 7 bases are a match to TRBD1. This CDR3 reads CASSTRQGGQPQHF. Written as DNA, the CDR3 is TGTGCCAGTAGTACGCGACAGGGTGGCCAGCCCCAGCATTTT.